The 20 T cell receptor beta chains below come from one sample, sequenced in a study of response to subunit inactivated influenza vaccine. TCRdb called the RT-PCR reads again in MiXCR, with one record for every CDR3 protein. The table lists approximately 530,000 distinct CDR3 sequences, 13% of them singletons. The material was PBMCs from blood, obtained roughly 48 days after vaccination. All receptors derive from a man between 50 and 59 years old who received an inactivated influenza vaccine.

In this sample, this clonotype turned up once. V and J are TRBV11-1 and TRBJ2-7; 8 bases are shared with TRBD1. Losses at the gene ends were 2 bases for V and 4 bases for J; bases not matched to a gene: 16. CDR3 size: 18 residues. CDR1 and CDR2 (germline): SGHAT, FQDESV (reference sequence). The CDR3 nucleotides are TGTGCCAGCAGCTTACCGACGGTAACAGGGGGTCGCAAGTACGAGCAGTACTTC. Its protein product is CASSLPTVTGGRKYEQYF.

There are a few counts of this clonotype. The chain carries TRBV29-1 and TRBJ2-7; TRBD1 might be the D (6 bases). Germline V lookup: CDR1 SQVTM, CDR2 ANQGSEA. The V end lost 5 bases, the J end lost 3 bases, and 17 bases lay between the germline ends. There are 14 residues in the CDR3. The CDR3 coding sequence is TGCAGCGTTAAAGGGGGTGGACAGAACTACGAGCAGTACTTC. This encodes CSVKGGGQNYEQYF.

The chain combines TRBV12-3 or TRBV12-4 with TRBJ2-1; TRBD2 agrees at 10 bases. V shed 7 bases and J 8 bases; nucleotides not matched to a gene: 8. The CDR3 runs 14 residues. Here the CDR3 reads CASTISGGPHEQFF. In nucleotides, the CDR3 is TGTGCCAGCACCATTAGCGGGGGGCCCCATGAGCAGTTCTTC.

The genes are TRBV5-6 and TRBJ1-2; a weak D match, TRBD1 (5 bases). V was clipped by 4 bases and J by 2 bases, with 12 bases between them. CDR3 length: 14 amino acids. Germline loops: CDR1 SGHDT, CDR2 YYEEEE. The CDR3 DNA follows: TGTGCCAGCAGCCCGACGACAGACAACTATGGCTACACCTTC. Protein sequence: CASSPTTDNYGYTF.

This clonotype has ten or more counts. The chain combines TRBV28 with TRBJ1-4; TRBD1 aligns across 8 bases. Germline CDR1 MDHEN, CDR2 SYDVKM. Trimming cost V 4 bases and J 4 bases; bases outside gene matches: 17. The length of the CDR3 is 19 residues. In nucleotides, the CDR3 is TGTGCCAGCAGTTCCACCGGGACAGGCCTCTCCCCCTTTAATGAAAAACTGTTTTTT. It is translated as CASSSTGTGLSPFNEKLFF.

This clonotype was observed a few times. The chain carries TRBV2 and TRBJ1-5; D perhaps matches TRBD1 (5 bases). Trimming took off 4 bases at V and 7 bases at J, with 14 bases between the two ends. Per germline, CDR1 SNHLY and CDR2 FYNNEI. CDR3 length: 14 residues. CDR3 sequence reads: CASSVRQGEQPQHF. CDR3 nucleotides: TGTGCCAGCAGTGTCCGGCAGGGCGAACAGCCCCAGCATTTT.

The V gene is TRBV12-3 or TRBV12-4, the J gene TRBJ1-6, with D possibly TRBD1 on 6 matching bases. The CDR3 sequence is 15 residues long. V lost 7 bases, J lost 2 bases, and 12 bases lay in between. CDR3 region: CASTGTPTYNSPLHF. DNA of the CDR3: TGTGCCAGCACCGGGACACCAACCTATAATTCACCCCTCCACTTT.

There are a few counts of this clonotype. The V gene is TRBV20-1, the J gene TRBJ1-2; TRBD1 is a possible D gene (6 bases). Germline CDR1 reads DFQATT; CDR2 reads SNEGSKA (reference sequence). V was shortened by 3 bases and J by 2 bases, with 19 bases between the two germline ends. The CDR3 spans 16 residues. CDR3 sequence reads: CSARPETGGRNYGYTF. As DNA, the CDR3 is TGCAGTGCTAGGCCCGAGACAGGAGGCAGAAACTATGGCTACACCTTC.

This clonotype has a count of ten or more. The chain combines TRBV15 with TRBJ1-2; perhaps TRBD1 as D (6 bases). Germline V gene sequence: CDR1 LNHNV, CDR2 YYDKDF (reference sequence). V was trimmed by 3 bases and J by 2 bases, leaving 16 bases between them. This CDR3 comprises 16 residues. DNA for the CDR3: TGTGCCACCAGCAGGGAAGGACAGACGCTGAACTATGGCTACACCTTC. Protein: CATSREGQTLNYGYTF.

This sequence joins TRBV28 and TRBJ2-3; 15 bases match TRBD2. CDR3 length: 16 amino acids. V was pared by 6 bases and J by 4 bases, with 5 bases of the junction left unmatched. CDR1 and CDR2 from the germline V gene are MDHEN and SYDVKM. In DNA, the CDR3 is TGTGCCAGCAGGGACGGACTAGCGGGAGGGTCAGATACGCAGTATTTT. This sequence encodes CASRDGLAGGSDTQYF.

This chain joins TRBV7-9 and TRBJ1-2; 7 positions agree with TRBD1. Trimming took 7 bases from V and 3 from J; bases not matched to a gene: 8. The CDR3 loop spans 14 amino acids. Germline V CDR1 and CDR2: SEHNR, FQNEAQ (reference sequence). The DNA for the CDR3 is TGTGCCAGCATCAAGGGGGCGCGGGACTATGGCTACACCTTC. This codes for CASIKGARDYGYTF.

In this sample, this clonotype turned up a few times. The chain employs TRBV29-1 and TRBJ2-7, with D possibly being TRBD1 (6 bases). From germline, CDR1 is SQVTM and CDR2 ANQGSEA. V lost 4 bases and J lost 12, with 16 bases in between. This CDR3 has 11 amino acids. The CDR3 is CSVGEQGARYF. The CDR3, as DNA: TGCAGCGTTGGAGAACAGGGTGCTAGGTACTTC.

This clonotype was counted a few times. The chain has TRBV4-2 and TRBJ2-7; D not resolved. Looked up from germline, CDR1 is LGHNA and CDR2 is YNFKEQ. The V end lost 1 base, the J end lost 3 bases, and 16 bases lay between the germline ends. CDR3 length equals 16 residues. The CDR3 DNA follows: TGTGCCAGCAGCCAAGTTCAGCAGCTACCGGGCTACGAGCAGTACTTC. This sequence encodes CASSQVQQLPGYEQYF.

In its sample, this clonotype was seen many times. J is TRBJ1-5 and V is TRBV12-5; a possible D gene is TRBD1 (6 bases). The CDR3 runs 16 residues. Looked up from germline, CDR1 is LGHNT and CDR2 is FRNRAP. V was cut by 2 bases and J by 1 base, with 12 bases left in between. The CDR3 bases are TGTGCTAGTGGTTTGTTGGACAGTGGAAGCAATCAGCCCCAGCATTTT. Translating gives CASGLLDSGSNQPQHF. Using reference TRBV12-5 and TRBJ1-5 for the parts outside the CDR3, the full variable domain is DARVTQTPRHKVTEMGQEVTMRCQPILGHNTVFWYRQTMMQGLELLAYFRNRAPLDDSGMPKDRFSAEMPDATLATLKIQPSEPRDSAVYFCASGLLDSGSNQPQHFGDGTRLSIL.

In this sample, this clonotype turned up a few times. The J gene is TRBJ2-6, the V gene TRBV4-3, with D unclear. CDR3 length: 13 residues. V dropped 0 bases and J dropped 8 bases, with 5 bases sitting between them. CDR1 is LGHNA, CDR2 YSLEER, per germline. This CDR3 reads CASSQDLTNVLTF. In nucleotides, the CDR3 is TGCGCCAGCAGCCAAGACCTCACCAACGTCCTGACTTTC.

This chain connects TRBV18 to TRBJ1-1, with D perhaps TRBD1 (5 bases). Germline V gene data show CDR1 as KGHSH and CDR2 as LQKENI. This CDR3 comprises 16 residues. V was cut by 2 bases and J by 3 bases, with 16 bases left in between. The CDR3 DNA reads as TGTGCCAGCTCACCAAAGGGACGGCGGCGGGACACTGAAGCTTTCTTT. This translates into CASSPKGRRRDTEAFF. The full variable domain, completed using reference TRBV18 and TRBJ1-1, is NAGVMQNPRHLVRRRGQEARLRCSPMKGHSHVYWYRQLPEEGLKFMVYLQKENIIDESGMPKERFSAEFPKEGPSILRIQQVVRGDSAAYFCASSPKGRRRDTEAFFGQGTRLTVV.

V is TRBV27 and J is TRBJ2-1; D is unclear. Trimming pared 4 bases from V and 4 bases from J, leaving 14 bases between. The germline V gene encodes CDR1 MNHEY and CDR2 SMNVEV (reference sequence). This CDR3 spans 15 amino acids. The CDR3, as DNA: TGTGCCAGCAGTTCCGACCCGCTCCTATACAATGAGCAGTTCTTC. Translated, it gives CASSSDPLLYNEQFF.

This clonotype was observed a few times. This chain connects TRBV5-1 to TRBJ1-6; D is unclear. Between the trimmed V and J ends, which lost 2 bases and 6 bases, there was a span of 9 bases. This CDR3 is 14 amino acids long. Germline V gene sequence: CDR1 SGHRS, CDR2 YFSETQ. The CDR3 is CASSLEQPNSPLHF. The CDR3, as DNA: TGCGCCAGCAGCTTAGAACAGCCTAATTCACCCCTCCACTTT.

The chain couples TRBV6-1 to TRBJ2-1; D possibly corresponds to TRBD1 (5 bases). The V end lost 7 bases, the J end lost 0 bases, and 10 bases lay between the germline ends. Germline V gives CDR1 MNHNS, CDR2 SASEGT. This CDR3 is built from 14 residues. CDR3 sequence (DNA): TGTGCCAGCACCCCGCAGGGCTCCTACAATGAGCAGTTCTTC. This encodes CASTPQGSYNEQFF.

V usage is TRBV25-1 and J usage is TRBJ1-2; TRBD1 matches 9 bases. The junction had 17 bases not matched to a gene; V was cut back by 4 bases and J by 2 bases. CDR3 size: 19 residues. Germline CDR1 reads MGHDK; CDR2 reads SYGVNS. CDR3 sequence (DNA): TGTGCCAGCAGTGGATACTACACGACCCAGGGACAGGGAAACTATGGCTACACCTTC. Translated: CASSGYYTTQGQGNYGYTF.